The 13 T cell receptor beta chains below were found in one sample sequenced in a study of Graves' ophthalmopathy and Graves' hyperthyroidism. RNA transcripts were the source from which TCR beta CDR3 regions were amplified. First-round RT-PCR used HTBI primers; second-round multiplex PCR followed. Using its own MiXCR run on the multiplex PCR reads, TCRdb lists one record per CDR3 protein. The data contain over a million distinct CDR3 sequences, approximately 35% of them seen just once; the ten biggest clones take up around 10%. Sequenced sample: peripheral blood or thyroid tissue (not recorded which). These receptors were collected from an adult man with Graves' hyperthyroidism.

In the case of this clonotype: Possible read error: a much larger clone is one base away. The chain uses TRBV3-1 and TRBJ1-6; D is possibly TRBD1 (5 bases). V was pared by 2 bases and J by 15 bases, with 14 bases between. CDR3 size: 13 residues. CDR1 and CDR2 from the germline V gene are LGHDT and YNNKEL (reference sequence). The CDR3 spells CASSQRDHTGLHF. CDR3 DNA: TGTGCCAGCAGCCAAAGGGACCACACAGGCCTCCACTTT.

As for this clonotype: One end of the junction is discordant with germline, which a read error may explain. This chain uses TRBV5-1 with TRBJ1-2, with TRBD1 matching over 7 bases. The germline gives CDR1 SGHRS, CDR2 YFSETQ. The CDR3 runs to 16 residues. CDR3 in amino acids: CASSYWWDRWNYGYTF. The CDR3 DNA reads TGTGCCAGCAGTTACTGGTGGGACAGATGGAACTATGGCTACACCTTC.

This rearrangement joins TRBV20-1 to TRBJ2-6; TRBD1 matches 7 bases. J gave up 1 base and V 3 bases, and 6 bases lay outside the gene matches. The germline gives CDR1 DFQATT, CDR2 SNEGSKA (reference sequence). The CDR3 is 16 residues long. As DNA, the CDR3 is TGCAGTGCTAGTTTACAGGGGCGGTCTGGGGCCAACGTCCTGACTTTC. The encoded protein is CSASLQGRSGANVLTF.

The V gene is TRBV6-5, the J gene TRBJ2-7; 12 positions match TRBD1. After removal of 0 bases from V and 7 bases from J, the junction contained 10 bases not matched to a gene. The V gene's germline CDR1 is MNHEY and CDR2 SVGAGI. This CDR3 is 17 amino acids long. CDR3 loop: CASSYSGTGGVGQEQYF. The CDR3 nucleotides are TGTGCCAGCAGTTACTCGGGGACAGGGGGCGTGGGACAGGAGCAGTACTTC.

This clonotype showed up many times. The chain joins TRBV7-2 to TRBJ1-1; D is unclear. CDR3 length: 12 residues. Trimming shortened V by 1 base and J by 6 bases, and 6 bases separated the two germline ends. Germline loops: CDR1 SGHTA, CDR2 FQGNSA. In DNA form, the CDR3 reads TGTGCCAGCAGCTTAGATTTGGCTGAAGCTTTCTTT. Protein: CASSLDLAEAFF.

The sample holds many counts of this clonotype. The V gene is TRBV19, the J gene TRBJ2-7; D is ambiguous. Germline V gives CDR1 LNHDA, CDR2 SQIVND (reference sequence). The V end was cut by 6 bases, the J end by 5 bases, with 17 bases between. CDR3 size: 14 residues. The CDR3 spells CASSPRAQKNEQYF. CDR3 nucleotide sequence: TGTGCCAGTAGCCCCCGCGCCCAGAAGAACGAGCAGTACTTC.

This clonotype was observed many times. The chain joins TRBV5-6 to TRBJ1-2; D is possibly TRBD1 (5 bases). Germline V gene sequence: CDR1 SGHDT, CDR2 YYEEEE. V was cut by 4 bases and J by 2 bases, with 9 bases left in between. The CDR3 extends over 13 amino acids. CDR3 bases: TGTGCCAGCAGCATGGACAAAAACTATGGCTACACCTTC. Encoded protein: CASSMDKNYGYTF.

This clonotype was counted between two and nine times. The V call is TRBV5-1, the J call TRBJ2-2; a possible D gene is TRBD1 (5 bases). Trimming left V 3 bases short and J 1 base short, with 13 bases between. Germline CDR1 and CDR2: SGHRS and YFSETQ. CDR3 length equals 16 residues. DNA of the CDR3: TGCGCCAGCAGCTCTTTTCCCCAGGGGAACACCGGGGAGCTGTTTTTT. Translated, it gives CASSSFPQGNTGELFF.

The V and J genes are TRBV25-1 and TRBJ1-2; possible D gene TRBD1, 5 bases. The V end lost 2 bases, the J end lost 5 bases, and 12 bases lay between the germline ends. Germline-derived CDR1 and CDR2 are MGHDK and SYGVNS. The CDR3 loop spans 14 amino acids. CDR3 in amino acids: CASSEGGGPYGYTF. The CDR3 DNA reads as TGTGCCAGCAGTGAAGGCGGGGGACCTTATGGCTACACCTTC.

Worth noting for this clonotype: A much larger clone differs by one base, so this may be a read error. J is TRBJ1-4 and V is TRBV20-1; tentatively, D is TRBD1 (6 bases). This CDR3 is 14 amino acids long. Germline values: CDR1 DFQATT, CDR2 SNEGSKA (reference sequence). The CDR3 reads CSAKGQSGNEKLSF. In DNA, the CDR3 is TGCAGTGCTAAAGGACAGTCGGGCAATGAAAAACTGTCTTTT.

The CDR3 DNA reads TGCAGCATCATGGACAGGGTGGGCACTGAAGCTTTCTTT. This gives the protein CSIMDRVGTEAFF. The chain employs TRBV29-1 and TRBJ1-1, with 8 bases identical to TRBD1. The CDR3 length is 13 residues. V shed 8 bases, J shed 4 bases, and the junction held 9 bases outside the gene matches. Germline assignment: CDR1 SQVTM and CDR2 ANQGSEA.

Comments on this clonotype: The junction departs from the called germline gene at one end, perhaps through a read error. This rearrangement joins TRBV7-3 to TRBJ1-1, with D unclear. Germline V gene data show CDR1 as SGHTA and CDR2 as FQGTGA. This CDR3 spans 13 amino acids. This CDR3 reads CASSLVRASEASF. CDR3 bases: TGTGCCAGCAGCTTGGTGAGGGCCTCCGAAGCTTCCTTT.

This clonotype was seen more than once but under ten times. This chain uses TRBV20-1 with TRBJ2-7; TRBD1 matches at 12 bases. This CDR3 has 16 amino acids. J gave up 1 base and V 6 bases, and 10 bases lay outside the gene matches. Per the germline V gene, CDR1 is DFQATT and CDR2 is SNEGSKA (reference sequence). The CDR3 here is CSATGTGGGGSYEQYF. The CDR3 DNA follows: TGCAGTGCAACCGGGACAGGGGGCGGGGGGTCCTACGAGCAGTACTTC.